This entry lists 22 T cell receptor beta chains sequenced from one sample in a study of shared clonotypes between healthy human individuals. Measured with immunoSEQ multiplex PCR; TCRdb has only the in-frame clones, and not every one. The sample has about 980,000 clones; around three quarters are singletons. The sequenced sample was memory CD4+ T cells sorted from blood. The subset denotes: CD45RA-negative fraction. Every receptor here comes from a man aged 18-30 years in good health.

This clone has just a few counts. The V and J genes are TRBV5-6 and TRBJ1-6; no definite D call. CDR1 and CDR2 (germline): SGHDT, YYEEEE. V was cut by 0 bases and J by 7 bases, with 14 bases left in between. The CDR3 has 16 residues. DNA of the CDR3: TGTGCCAGCAGCTTGGAATATGTACAGAGAAATTCACCCCTCCACTTT. Translation gives CASSLEYVQRNSPLHF.

The V and J genes are TRBV6-1 and TRBJ1-4; D gene ambiguous. CDR3 size: 14 residues. Germline loops: CDR1 MNHNS, CDR2 SASEGT. The V end was cut by 2 bases, the J end by 5 bases, with 9 bases between. CDR3 region: CASSENRANEKLFF. The CDR3 bases are TGTGCCAGCAGTGAAAATAGGGCCAATGAAAAACTGTTTTTT.

The CDR3 here is CASSERALTASYNEQFF. For the CDR3, the DNA is TGTGCCAGCAGCGAGAGAGCTCTGACAGCCTCCTACAATGAGCAGTTCTTC. V and J are TRBV9 and TRBJ2-1; the D gene is possibly TRBD1 (5 bases). The ends were cut back, 3 bases at V and 0 bases at J, with 16 bases in the middle. Germline V lookup: CDR1 SGDLS, CDR2 YYNGEE. CDR3 size: 17 residues.

This clone was detected only a few times. This chain joins TRBV27 and TRBJ2-2; no firm D call. There are 11 residues in the CDR3. Looked up from germline, CDR1 is MNHEY and CDR2 is SMNVEV (reference sequence). V was clipped by 5 bases and J by 7 bases, with 5 bases between them. CDR3 protein: CASSRLGELFF. As DNA, the CDR3 is TGTGCCAGCAGTCGTCTCGGGGAGCTGTTTTTT.

The rearrangement joins TRBV28 to TRBJ2-7, with D possibly matching TRBD2 (5 bases). The CDR3 consists of 11 residues. Per the germline V gene, CDR1 is MDHEN and CDR2 is SYDVKM. V was trimmed by 7 bases and J by 3 bases, leaving 7 bases between them. CDR3 bases: TGTGCCAGCACCCGGGACTACGAGCAGTACTTC. Its protein product is CASTRDYEQYF.

This chain links TRBV5-4 with TRBJ1-2; D ambiguous. V lost 4 bases and J lost 2, with 9 bases in between. Germline CDR1 SGHNT, CDR2 YYREEE (reference sequence). The CDR3 length is 13 residues. The CDR3 DNA follows: TGTGCCAGCAGCCAGGACGGAAACTATGGCTACACCTTC. Its protein is CASSQDGNYGYTF.

V usage is TRBV4-1 and J usage is TRBJ1-4, with D tentatively TRBD1 (6 bases). Germline-derived CDR1 and CDR2 are MGHRA and YSYEKL. The CDR3 has 15 amino acids. The ends were cut back, 3 bases at V and 8 bases at J, with 16 bases in the middle. The CDR3 reads CASSHQTGTTEKLFF. The CDR3 nucleotides are TGCGCCAGCAGCCACCAGACCGGGACAACAGAAAAACTGTTTTTT.

The rearrangement joins TRBV10-3 to TRBJ2-5; TRBD2 might be the D (5 bases). Germline loops: CDR1 ENHRY, CDR2 SYGVKD. There are 15 residues in the CDR3. V was pared by 0 bases and J by 7 bases, with 15 bases between. Here the CDR3 DNA reads TGTGCCATCAGTGAGTCAGGGATCCAACGGGGGACCCAGTACTTC. Translating gives CAISESGIQRGTQYF.

The gene calls are TRBV6-6 and TRBJ2-7, with D possibly TRBD1 on 5 matching bases. The CDR3 sequence is 13 residues long. V was pared by 8 bases and J by 6 bases, with 17 bases between. The V gene's germline CDR1 is MNHNY and CDR2 SVGAGI (reference sequence). CDR3 region: CASETAPASEQYF. The CDR3 coding sequence is TGTGCCAGCGAGACAGCGCCCGCGAGCGAGCAGTACTTC.

This clone was counted only a few times. The rearrangement joins TRBV2 to TRBJ1-1, with D perhaps TRBD1 (5 bases). V lost 4 bases to trimming and J lost 6 bases, with 18 bases between them. Per the germline V gene, CDR1 is SNHLY and CDR2 is FYNNEI. This CDR3 has 15 residues. The CDR3 DNA sequence: TGTGCCAGCAGTGGTCAGGGTACCCCAGCCGCTGAAGCTTTCTTT. It encodes CASSGQGTPAAEAFF.

The chain combines TRBV28 with TRBJ2-6; D remains ambiguous. Trimming left V 3 bases short and J 2 bases short, with 5 bases between. Looked up from germline, CDR1 is MDHEN and CDR2 is SYDVKM. The CDR3 covers 14 residues. CDR3 sequence (DNA): TGTGCCAGCAGTTTTAACCCTGGGGCCAACGTCCTGACTTTC. Translation: CASSFNPGANVLTF.

This clone was found once. This chain links TRBV7-9 with TRBJ2-3; a weak D match, TRBD2 (5 bases). Trimming removed 5 bases at V and 3 bases at J, with 9 bases between. Germline CDR1 and CDR2: SEHNR and FQNEAQ (reference sequence). The CDR3 spans 13 residues. The CDR3 DNA reads TGTGCCAGCAGCGCGGGCGGGACAGATACGCAGTATTTT. Protein product: CASSAGGTDTQYF.

The rearrangement uses TRBV4-1 and TRBJ1-4, with a possible D match to TRBD1 (5 bases). CDR1 is MGHRA, CDR2 YSYEKL, per germline. This CDR3 comprises 17 residues. V lost 3 bases and J lost 0, with 14 bases in between. The CDR3 DNA follows: TGCGCCAGCAGCCAGAGGACAAAACTTGCAACTAATGAAAAACTGTTTTTT. The encoded protein is CASSQRTKLATNEKLFF.

The chain uses TRBV18 and TRBJ2-7; D not resolved. V lost 2 bases, J lost 2 bases, and 13 bases lay in between. The CDR3 length is 15 residues. CDR1 KGHSH and CDR2 LQKENI come from the germline V gene. The CDR3 reads CASSPAVRNAYEQYF. The CDR3 DNA follows: TGTGCCAGCTCACCAGCGGTCAGGAATGCCTACGAGCAGTACTTC. Complete variable domain (other parts from reference TRBV18 and TRBJ2-7): NAGVMQNPRHLVRRRGQEARLRCSPMKGHSHVYWYRQLPEEGLKFMVYLQKENIIDESGMPKERFSAEFPKEGPSILRIQQVVRGDSAAYFCASSPAVRNAYEQYFGPGTRLTVT.

The chain joins TRBV6-5 to TRBJ2-2; tentatively, D is TRBD1 (6 bases). Germline-derived CDR1 and CDR2 are MNHEY and SVGAGI. The CDR3 is made up of 16 amino acids. Trimming left V 4 bases short and J 6 bases short, with 18 bases between. The CDR3 loop reads CASSSRGFSAAGELFF. The CDR3 region has the DNA TGTGCCAGCAGTTCTAGGGGGTTTAGCGCCGCCGGGGAGCTGTTTTTT.

V and J are TRBV11-3 and TRBJ2-3; no clear D. Deletions cut 1 base from V and 3 bases from J, with 11 bases between. Germline V lookup: CDR1 SGHNT, CDR2 YENEEA. The CDR3 is 15 amino acids. The CDR3 region is CASSLGGGPTDTQYF. The CDR3 DNA is TGTGCCAGCAGCTTAGGGGGTGGCCCGACAGATACGCAGTATTTT.

About this clone: The sample has other DNA sequences that encode this CDR3 too. This CDR3 is CASSLDGGRGTGELFF. In nucleotides, the CDR3 is TGCGCCAGCAGCTTAGACGGGGGGCGAGGTACCGGGGAGCTGTTTTTT. The chain has TRBV5-1 and TRBJ2-2, with D possibly being TRBD2 (7 bases). V dropped 2 bases and J dropped 5 bases, with 16 bases sitting between them. Germline CDR1 SGHRS, CDR2 YFSETQ. The CDR3 totals 16 residues. The variable domain in full, completed from reference TRBV5-1 and TRBJ2-2, reads KAGVTQTPRYLIKTRGQQVTLSCSPISGHRSVSWYQQTPGQGLQFLFEYFSETQRNKGNFPGRFSGRQFSNSRSEMNVSTLELGDSALYLCASSLDGGRGTGELFFGEGSRLTVL.

This clone was observed a few times. V gene TRBV5-1 combines with J gene TRBJ1-1; D gene unclear. Germline assignment: CDR1 SGHRS and CDR2 YFSETQ. V shed 4 bases and J shed 5 bases, with 18 bases lying between them. This CDR3 is built from 15 residues. CDR3 sequence (DNA): TGCGCCAGCAGCCCGCTTAACCCCGGAGGGACTGAAGCTTTCTTT. It is translated as CASSPLNPGGTEAFF.

This chain uses TRBV25-1 with TRBJ1-1; no clear D gene. This CDR3 is built from 13 residues. The germline gives CDR1 MGHDK, CDR2 SYGVNS. V was shortened by 3 bases and J by 7 bases, with 12 bases between the two germline ends. The CDR3 DNA reads as TGTGCCAGCAGTGAGACGAACGGGTTTGAAGCTTTCTTT. Translated, it gives CASSETNGFEAFF.

The J gene is TRBJ2-7, the V gene TRBV7-9; 9 bases are shared with TRBD1. This CDR3 region has 16 residues. V was pared by 5 bases and J by 4 bases, with 12 bases of the junction left unmatched. The germline CDR1 and CDR2 sequences are SEHNR and FQNEAQ (reference sequence). In DNA form, the CDR3 reads TGTGCCAGCAGCCATTTATGGGACAGGGATGGGTACGAGCAGTACTTC. Its protein product is CASSHLWDRDGYEQYF.

The chain has TRBV11-3 and TRBJ2-7; 15 bases match TRBD2. The CDR3 is 15 amino acids. The V gene's germline CDR1 is SGHNT and CDR2 YENEEA. The J segment lost 4 bases and the V segment lost 5 bases, leaving 3 bases of the junction unmatched. The CDR3 DNA is TGTGCCAGCAGCCTGGGACTAGCGGGGGGATACGAGCAGTACTTC. Residues: CASSLGLAGGYEQYF.

This clone occurred a few times. This chain links TRBV7-8 with TRBJ1-4; TRBD1 matches 8 bases. There are 17 residues in the CDR3. Germline V gives CDR1 SGHVS, CDR2 FQNEAQ. The V and J ends lost 5 bases and 4 bases, in that order; junction bases with no gene match: 12. The CDR3 protein is CASSPVAGTGLNEKLFF. The CDR3 nucleotides read TGTGCCAGCAGCCCAGTCGCCGGGACAGGTCTTAATGAAAAACTGTTTTTT.